A selection of T cell receptor beta chains follows, all from one sample in a study of tumor-infiltrating lymphocytes in localized non-small cell lung cancer. Clones were sequenced by immunoSEQ multiplex PCR, and TCRdb holds only the in-frame ones, with some missing. The table lists around 13,000 clones, around 68% of them singletons. The source material was uninvolved lung tissue not adjacent to the tumor. The receptors come from a human donor with non-small cell lung cancer. Each CDR3 is given with its conserved first and last residue. Fields, in order: V gene, D gene, clone size, J gene, CDR3 protein, CDR3 DNA. A D gene is named only where the DNA matches it firmly. Size is omitted from some rows. Given values are once, few, many or a class for expanded clones.

V: TRBV28; D: -; size: once; J: TRBJ1-5; CDR3: CASSPGRRGVNQPQHF; DNA: TGTGCCAGCAGCCCGGGTCGGCGAGGGGTAAATCAGCCCCAGCATTTT
V: TRBV9; D: -; size: -; J: TRBJ1-1; CDR3: CASSGTEAFF; DNA: TGTGCCAGCAGCGGCACTGAAGCTTTCTTT
V: TRBV7-2; D: -; size: -; J: TRBJ1-4; CDR3: CASTFGPAANEKLFF; DNA: TGTGCCAGCACCTTTGGGCCGGCGGCTAATGAAAAACTGTTTTTT
V: TRBV5-4; D: TRBD2; size: -; J: TRBJ2-2; CDR3: CASSFGSGGSGTGELFF; DNA: TGTGCCAGCAGCTTTGGGTCGGGAGGCTCGGGCACCGGGGAGCTGTTTTTT
V: TRBV6-1; D: TRBD1; size: -; J: TRBJ1-2; CDR3: CASSWTGGRERGYTF; DNA: TGTGCCAGCAGTTGGACAGGGGGGAGGGAACGAGGCTACACCTTC
V: TRBV5-1; D: -; size: -; J: TRBJ1-2; CDR3: CASSDTGMSLNGYTF; DNA: TGCGCCAGCAGTGACACAGGGATGAGTCTTAATGGCTACACCTTC
V: TRBV4-2; D: -; size: -; J: TRBJ1-4; CDR3: CASSQSDSATNEKLFF; DNA: TGTGCCAGCAGCCAAAGTGACAGCGCAACTAATGAAAAACTGTTTTTT
V: TRBV5-1; D: TRBD1; size: -; J: TRBJ1-1; CDR3: CASSVGTVAEAFF; DNA: TGCGCCAGCAGCGTAGGGACAGTTGCTGAAGCTTTCTTT
V: TRBV10-3; D: -; size: -; J: TRBJ1-4; CDR3: CAISESAGEKLFF; DNA: TGTGCCATCAGTGAGTCGGCGGGAGAAAAACTGTTTTTT
V: TRBV7-2; D: TRBD2; size: -; J: TRBJ2-3; CDR3: CASRGGAIGWTDTQYF; DNA: TGTGCCAGCCGGGGGGGGGCGATAGGTTGGACAGATACGCAGTATTTT
V: TRBV6-5; D: -; size: -; J: TRBJ1-1; CDR3: CASTMQGGTEAFF; DNA: TGTGCCAGCACGATGCAGGGTGGCACTGAAGCTTTCTTT
V: TRBV4-1; D: TRBD1; size: -; J: TRBJ1-5; CDR3: CASSQVGTGWQPQHF; DNA: TGCGCCAGCAGCCAAGTAGGGACAGGGTGGCAGCCCCAGCATTTT
V: TRBV27; D: TRBD2; size: -; J: TRBJ2-7; CDR3: CASSYEPSGFYEQYF; DNA: TGTGCCAGCAGTTACGAGCCTAGCGGTTTCTACGAGCAGTACTTC
V: TRBV30; D: -; size: -; J: TRBJ1-5; CDR3: CAWGADSNQPQHF; DNA: TGTGCCTGGGGGGCCGACAGCAATCAGCCCCAGCATTTT
V: TRBV19; D: TRBD1; size: -; J: TRBJ2-3; CDR3: CASSIRQGSDTQYF; DNA: TGTGCCAGTAGTATAAGACAGGGATCAGATACGCAGTATTTT
V: TRBV4-1; D: -; size: -; J: TRBJ2-5; CDR3: CASSQDVAQGMETQYF; DNA: TGCGCCAGCAGCCAAGATGTCGCCCAGGGCATGGAGACCCAGTACTTC
V: TRBV27; D: -; size: -; J: TRBJ1-1; CDR3: CASSPPRRGMNTEAFF; DNA: TGTGCCAGCAGTCCCCCCCGACGAGGTATGAACACTGAAGCTTTCTTT
V: TRBV28; D: TRBD1; size: medium-sized; J: TRBJ1-3; CDR3: CASIPVPGQGKGGNTIYF; DNA: TGTGCCAGCATCCCCGTTCCGGGACAGGGGAAGGGTGGAAACACCATATATTTT
V: TRBV19; D: -; size: -; J: TRBJ2-5; CDR3: CASSSQGHAGETQYF; DNA: TGTGCCAGTAGTAGTCAGGGGCATGCGGGAGAGACCCAGTACTTC
V: TRBV7-2; D: -; size: few; J: TRBJ2-3; CDR3: CASSFSDTQYF; DNA: TGTGCCAGCAGCTTTTCAGATACGCAGTATTTT
V: TRBV19; D: -; size: -; J: TRBJ1-6; CDR3: CASSIRNSPLHF; DNA: TGTGCCAGTAGTATTCGGAATTCACCCCTCCACTTT
V: TRBV5-4; D: TRBD2; size: -; J: TRBJ2-2; CDR3: CASSLTSGDTGELFF; DNA: TGTGCCAGCAGCTTAACTAGCGGGGACACCGGGGAGCTGTTTTTT
V: TRBV9; D: -; size: -; J: TRBJ2-5; CDR3: CASSVWDAQETQYF; DNA: TGTGCCAGCAGCGTATGGGACGCACAAGAGACCCAGTACTTC
V: TRBV30; D: -; size: -; J: TRBJ1-1; CDR3: CAWNRVVTEAFF; DNA: TGTGCCTGGAACAGGGTCGTCACTGAAGCTTTCTTT
V: TRBV7-9; D: -; size: -; J: TRBJ2-7; CDR3: CASSFRLTDEQYF; DNA: TGTGCCAGCAGCTTTCGACTCACCGACGAGCAGTACTTC
V: TRBV28; D: -; size: -; J: TRBJ1-2; CDR3: CASSLEGGGGYTF; DNA: TGTGCCAGCAGTTTGGAGGGAGGGGGTGGCTACACCTTC
V: TRBV25-1; D: -; size: -; J: TRBJ1-2; CDR3: CASSESYYGYTF; DNA: TGTGCCAGCAGTGAATCTTACTATGGCTACACCTTC
V: TRBV29-1; D: TRBD2; size: few; J: TRBJ2-3; CDR3: CSASGRGGTDTQYF; DNA: TGCAGCGCTAGCGGGAGAGGTGGCACAGATACGCAGTATTTT
V: TRBV10-3; D: -; size: -; J: TRBJ2-2; CDR3: CAIGPGTNTGELFF; DNA: TGTGCCATCGGGCCCGGCACGAACACCGGGGAGCTGTTTTTT
V: TRBV30; D: TRBD1; size: -; J: TRBJ2-7; CDR3: CAWSRDRSSYEQYF; DNA: TGTGCCTGGAGTCGGGACAGGAGCTCCTACGAGCAGTACTTC
V: TRBV7-2; D: TRBD1; size: -; J: TRBJ1-4; CDR3: CASSSQQGVGEKLFF; DNA: TGTGCCAGCAGCTCACAACAGGGGGTCGGGGAAAAACTGTTTTTT
V: TRBV7-2; D: TRBD1; size: -; J: TRBJ1-2; CDR3: CASSFDWTGGGYTF; DNA: TGTGCCAGCAGCTTTGACTGGACAGGGGGTGGCTACACCTTC
V: TRBV5-6; D: -; size: -; J: TRBJ1-2; CDR3: CASSLIGVNGYTF; DNA: TGTGCCAGCAGCTTGATTGGGGTTAATGGCTACACCTTC
V: TRBV27; D: TRBD2; size: -; J: TRBJ2-3; CDR3: CASSSRGGGLTDTQYF; DNA: TGTGCCAGCAGTTCCCGGGGGGGAGGGCTCACAGATACGCAGTATTTT
V: TRBV4-1; D: -; size: -; J: TRBJ1-2; CDR3: CASSQGGGANYGYTF; DNA: TGCGCCAGCAGCCAAGGAGGGGGAGCTAACTATGGCTACACCTTC
V: TRBV7-2; D: -; size: -; J: TRBJ2-7; CDR3: CASSFSLGRGYEQYF; DNA: TGTGCCAGCAGCTTCTCTCTTGGGAGGGGGTACGAGCAGTACTTC
V: TRBV6-5; D: TRBD1; size: -; J: TRBJ1-2; CDR3: CASSRGRWGYTF; DNA: TGTGCCAGCAGCAGGGGGCGCTGGGGCTACACCTTC
V: TRBV27; D: -; size: -; J: TRBJ1-5; CDR3: CASSPLPAGNQPQHF; DNA: TGTGCCAGCAGTCCACTCCCTGCGGGCAATCAGCCCCAGCATTTT
V: TRBV9; D: -; size: -; J: TRBJ1-1; CDR3: CASSVGPGRNTEAFF; DNA: TGTGCCAGCAGCGTAGGGCCGGGTCGTAACACTGAAGCTTTCTTT
V: TRBV29-1; D: -; size: -; J: TRBJ2-2; CDR3: CSVDLVGAGSANTGELFF; DNA: TGCAGCGTTGATTTAGTAGGGGCAGGGTCTGCTAACACCGGGGAGCTGTTTTTT
V: TRBV27; D: -; size: -; J: TRBJ2-7; CDR3: CASSRSPPDVAYEQYF; DNA: TGTGCCAGCAGTCGCTCCCCACCTGATGTAGCCTACGAGCAGTACTTC
V: TRBV6-5; D: -; size: -; J: TRBJ1-1; CDR3: CASTRVFPGTEAFF; DNA: TGTGCCAGCACCCGGGTGTTTCCGGGCACTGAAGCTTTCTTT
V: TRBV7-2; D: TRBD1; size: -; J: TRBJ1-5; CDR3: CASSVGQGQPQHF; DNA: TGTGCCAGCAGCGTGGGACAGGGCCAGCCCCAGCATTTT
V: TRBV5-6; D: -; size: -; J: TRBJ2-5; CDR3: CASSHTGAETQYF; DNA: TGTGCCAGCAGCCATACCGGAGCGGAGACCCAGTACTTC
V: TRBV6-6; D: TRBD1; size: -; J: TRBJ1-5; CDR3: CASRSGQGNQPQHF; DNA: TGTGCCAGCAGATCGGGACAGGGGAATCAGCCCCAGCATTTT
V: TRBV5-1; D: TRBD1; size: few; J: TRBJ1-4; CDR3: CASTPQGQSNEKLFF; DNA: TGCGCCAGCACCCCCCAGGGACAGAGTAATGAAAAACTGTTTTTT
V: TRBV28; D: TRBD1; size: few; J: TRBJ1-1; CDR3: CASRQTGGGEAFF; DNA: TGTGCCAGCAGGCAGACAGGGGGGGGTGAAGCTTTCTTT
V: TRBV5-4; D: -; size: -; J: TRBJ1-1; CDR3: CASSLSGLNTEAFF; DNA: TGTGCCAGCAGCTTGTCAGGGTTGAACACTGAAGCTTTCTTT
V: TRBV28; D: TRBD1; size: -; J: TRBJ1-4; CDR3: CASSPRTGGDEKLFF; DNA: TGTGCCAGCAGCCCTAGAACAGGGGGGGACGAAAAACTGTTTTTT
V: TRBV4-2; D: -; size: -; J: TRBJ2-3; CDR3: CASSQEVGWLGTDTQYF; DNA: TGTGCCAGCAGCCAAGAAGTGGGTTGGTTGGGCACAGATACGCAGTATTTT
V: TRBV7-2; D: -; size: -; J: TRBJ2-1; CDR3: CASSGRRAGLSYNEQFF; DNA: TGTGCCAGCAGCGGACGGAGGGCGGGACTCTCCTACAATGAGCAGTTCTTC
V: TRBV30; D: -; size: -; J: TRBJ2-5; CDR3: CAWSVQRGRETQYF; DNA: TGTGCCTGGAGTGTACAGAGGGGAAGAGAGACCCAGTACTTC
V: TRBV7-6; D: -; size: -; J: TRBJ1-2; CDR3: CASSLEPGHMLYGYTF; DNA: TGTGCCAGCAGCTTAGAACCGGGACACATGCTCTATGGCTACACCTTC
V: TRBV4-1; D: TRBD1; size: few; J: TRBJ1-4; CDR3: CASSQERTGNEKLFF; DNA: TGCGCCAGCAGCCAAGAAAGGACAGGGAATGAAAAACTGTTTTTT
V: TRBV4-3; D: -; size: few; J: TRBJ2-2; CDR3: CASSQASRTTGELFF; DNA: TGCGCCAGCAGCCAAGCATCCAGAACAACCGGGGAGCTGTTTTTT
V: TRBV28; D: -; size: -; J: TRBJ2-2; CDR3: CASSFSSGRVSGELFF; DNA: TGTGCCAGCAGTTTTTCCTCCGGGAGAGTGTCCGGGGAGCTGTTTTTT
V: TRBV27; D: TRBD1; size: once; J: TRBJ1-4; CDR3: CASSLAGGEGEKLFF; DNA: TGTGCCAGCAGTTTGGCAGGGGGGGAGGGTGAAAAACTGTTTTTT